This entry concerns a single T cell receptor (beta chain). The data are from a study of shared clonotypes between healthy human individuals. Libraries were prepared by immunoSEQ multiplex PCR; TCRdb keeps only in-frame clonotypes and omits some of them. This sample yields about 2.1 million clones, of which around 93% are seen a single time; around 1.7% belongs to the top ten. The germline CDR1 and CDR2 sequences are PRHDT and FYEKMQ (reference sequence). The CDR3 covers 14 residues. Trimming took 1 base from V and 3 from J; bases not matched to a gene: 3. CD45RO-negative, CCR7-selected cells formed the naive CD8 fraction, which excluded terminally differentiated effector memory CD45RA+ cells.

The chain recombines TRBV13 with TRBJ2-7; 7 bases agree with TRBD1. Source material: naive CD8+ T cells from PBMCs. The TCR comes from a man aged 18 to 29 in good health. Some clones in this sample may be carry-over from other donors' samples. CDR3 protein: CASSLAGQIYEQYF. DNA for the CDR3: TGTGCCAGCAGCTTAGCGGGACAGATCTACGAGCAGTACTTC.